Listed below are T cell receptor beta chains from one sample, sequenced in a study of T cell responses to AZD1222 COVID-19 vaccine. TCRdb's table, derived via immunoSEQ multiplex PCR, lists solely in-frame clones and lacks some. The table includes about 150,000 clones, around nine tenths detected once. This specimen was peripheral blood, taken 28 days after the second AZD1222 dose. All receptors derive from an adult who received the AZD1222 COVID-19 vaccine. Both conserved end residues are part of each CDR3. D genes are given only for firm matches. Clone size, where shown, is once, few, many, or a class for clones that have expanded.

v_call: TRBV2; j_call: TRBJ2-3; cdr3_length: 12; clone_size: once; d_call: .; cdr3_nt: TGTGCCAGCAGTCGGGGGGTCGCAGGGGAGTATTTT; cdr3_aa: CASSRGVAGEYF
v_call: TRBV19; j_call: TRBJ2-2; cdr3_length: 16; clone_size: once; d_call: TRBD1; cdr3_nt: TGTGCCAGTAGTATTCAAACAGGGGGGAACACCGGGGAGCTGTTTTTT; cdr3_aa: CASSIQTGGNTGELFF
v_call: TRBV6-5; j_call: TRBJ1-1; cdr3_length: 13; clone_size: .; d_call: .; cdr3_nt: TGTGCCAGCGCGTGGGGACAAAACACTGAAGCTTTCTTT; cdr3_aa: CASAWGQNTEAFF
v_call: TRBV5-4; j_call: TRBJ1-2; cdr3_length: 13; clone_size: .; d_call: .; cdr3_nt: TGTGCCAGCAGCCGGACGGAAAAATATGGCTACACCTTC; cdr3_aa: CASSRTEKYGYTF
v_call: TRBV5-4; j_call: TRBJ2-7; cdr3_length: 14; clone_size: .; d_call: TRBD1; cdr3_nt: TGTGCCAGCAGCCCCGGGACAGGGACCCACGAGCAGTACTTC; cdr3_aa: CASSPGTGTHEQYF
v_call: TRBV5-4; j_call: TRBJ1-4; cdr3_length: 13; clone_size: .; d_call: .; cdr3_nt: TGTGCCAGCAGCTTGGGGAGACGCGAAAAACTGTTTTTT; cdr3_aa: CASSLGRREKLFF
v_call: TRBV12-3/TRBV12-4; j_call: TRBJ2-7; cdr3_length: 13; clone_size: .; d_call: .; cdr3_nt: TGTGCCAGCAGTTCGGATGACATCGACGAGCAGTACTTC; cdr3_aa: CASSSDDIDEQYF
v_call: TRBV14; j_call: TRBJ1-5; cdr3_length: 17; clone_size: .; d_call: .; cdr3_nt: TGTGCCAGCAGCATACGGGACACATACACCCCAAATCAGCCCCAGCATTTT; cdr3_aa: CASSIRDTYTPNQPQHF
v_call: TRBV10-3; j_call: TRBJ2-7; cdr3_length: 14; clone_size: .; d_call: .; cdr3_nt: TGTGCCATCAGTGAGGTCGGCAGCTCCTACGAGCAGTACTTC; cdr3_aa: CAISEVGSSYEQYF
v_call: TRBV5-1; j_call: TRBJ1-2; cdr3_length: 14; clone_size: .; d_call: TRBD1; cdr3_nt: TGCGCCAGCAGCTTAGGGACAGGGGACGATGGCTACACCTTC; cdr3_aa: CASSLGTGDDGYTF
v_call: TRBV4-2; j_call: TRBJ2-1; cdr3_length: 14; clone_size: .; d_call: TRBD1; cdr3_nt: TGTGCCAGCAGCCAATCCGGGACAGGGGATGAGCAGTTCTTC; cdr3_aa: CASSQSGTGDEQFF
v_call: TRBV18; j_call: TRBJ1-2; cdr3_length: 13; clone_size: .; d_call: .; cdr3_nt: TGTGCCAGCTCACCGGGGCTTAACTATGGCTACACCTTC; cdr3_aa: CASSPGLNYGYTF
v_call: TRBV30; j_call: TRBJ1-2; cdr3_length: 14; clone_size: .; d_call: TRBD1; cdr3_nt: TGTGCCTGGAGTGGGGACAGGGGCCTGGGGGGCTACACCTTC; cdr3_aa: CAWSGDRGLGGYTF
v_call: TRBV6-2/TRBV6-3; j_call: TRBJ2-5; cdr3_length: 14; clone_size: once; d_call: .; cdr3_nt: TGTGCCAGCAGTTACTCGGTCGTTTTAGAGACCCAGTACTTC; cdr3_aa: CASSYSVVLETQYF
v_call: TRBV18; j_call: TRBJ2-7; cdr3_length: 16; clone_size: .; d_call: .; cdr3_nt: TGTGCCAGCTCACGGAGGGACACTAGAGTCCCCTACGAGCAGTACTTC; cdr3_aa: CASSRRDTRVPYEQYF
v_call: TRBV4-3; j_call: TRBJ2-7; cdr3_length: 17; clone_size: once; d_call: .; cdr3_nt: TGCGCCAGCAGCCAAGAGTATCGGACAGCTTTCTCCTACGAGCAGTACTTC; cdr3_aa: CASSQEYRTAFSYEQYF
v_call: TRBV19; j_call: TRBJ1-2; cdr3_length: 13; clone_size: .; d_call: .; cdr3_nt: TGTGCCAGTGGTGACCGGGACTCCTATGGCTACACCTTC; cdr3_aa: CASGDRDSYGYTF
v_call: TRBV10-3; j_call: TRBJ2-2; cdr3_length: 16; clone_size: .; d_call: TRBD1; cdr3_nt: TGTGCCATCAGGACGGCGACAGGGGTTAACACCGGGGAGCTGTTTTTT; cdr3_aa: CAIRTATGVNTGELFF
v_call: TRBV7-2; j_call: TRBJ2-7; cdr3_length: 14; clone_size: .; d_call: TRBD1; cdr3_nt: TGTGCCAGCAGGACGGGACAGCCATCCTACGAGCAGTACTTC; cdr3_aa: CASRTGQPSYEQYF
v_call: TRBV3-1/TRBV3-2; j_call: TRBJ2-3; cdr3_length: 15; clone_size: .; d_call: TRBD1; cdr3_nt: TGTGCCAGCAGCCAAGAGCCGACAGGGGTATCCACGCAGTATTTT; cdr3_aa: CASSQEPTGVSTQYF
v_call: TRBV19; j_call: TRBJ1-1; cdr3_length: 14; clone_size: .; d_call: TRBD1; cdr3_nt: TGTGCCAGTAGTCTAGGGACAGGGGGCATGGAAGCTTTCTTT; cdr3_aa: CASSLGTGGMEAFF
v_call: TRBV5-1; j_call: TRBJ1-2; cdr3_length: 15; clone_size: .; d_call: .; cdr3_nt: TGCGCCAGCAGCCCGGAGGTGGACTTGGTCTATGGCTACACCTTC; cdr3_aa: CASSPEVDLVYGYTF
v_call: TRBV3-1/TRBV3-2; j_call: TRBJ2-3; cdr3_length: 15; clone_size: .; d_call: TRBD2; cdr3_nt: TGTGCCAGCAGGCGACTAGCGGGGGGCACAGATACGCAGTATTTT; cdr3_aa: CASRRLAGGTDTQYF
v_call: TRBV19; j_call: TRBJ2-1; cdr3_length: 16; clone_size: few; d_call: TRBD2; cdr3_nt: TGTGCCAGTAGTATCCACCGACTAGCGGGGAACAATGAGCAGTTCTTC; cdr3_aa: CASSIHRLAGNNEQFF
v_call: TRBV3-1/TRBV3-2; j_call: TRBJ2-3; cdr3_length: 17; clone_size: .; d_call: TRBD2; cdr3_nt: TGTGCCAGCAGCCACCTATCCGGGGGGGATACCGGAGATACGCAGTATTTT; cdr3_aa: CASSHLSGGDTGDTQYF
v_call: TRBV6-2/TRBV6-3; j_call: TRBJ1-2; cdr3_length: 15; clone_size: .; d_call: .; cdr3_nt: TGTGCCAGCAGTGACGAAAGAGCAGGGGACTATGGCTACACCTTC; cdr3_aa: CASSDERAGDYGYTF
v_call: TRBV27; j_call: TRBJ1-2; cdr3_length: 12; clone_size: .; d_call: .; cdr3_nt: TGTGCCAGCAGTTCTGGGCCCTTCGGCTACACCTTC; cdr3_aa: CASSSGPFGYTF
v_call: TRBV2; j_call: TRBJ2-5; cdr3_length: 13; clone_size: .; d_call: .; cdr3_nt: TGTGCCAGCAGTGAAATGGGGCAAGAGACCCAGTACTTC; cdr3_aa: CASSEMGQETQYF
v_call: TRBV5-1; j_call: TRBJ1-1; cdr3_length: 13; clone_size: .; d_call: .; cdr3_nt: TGCGCCAGCAGCTTGGTAACAAACACTGAAGCTTTCTTT; cdr3_aa: CASSLVTNTEAFF
v_call: TRBV14; j_call: TRBJ1-1; cdr3_length: 13; clone_size: .; d_call: .; cdr3_nt: TGTGCCAGCAGGACGCTAATGAACACTGAAGCTTTCTTT; cdr3_aa: CASRTLMNTEAFF
v_call: TRBV6-5; j_call: TRBJ2-4; cdr3_length: 16; clone_size: .; d_call: .; cdr3_nt: TGTGCCAGCAGTTACTCAGACCATATAGCCAAAAACATTCAGTACTTC; cdr3_aa: CASSYSDHIAKNIQYF
v_call: TRBV12-3/TRBV12-4; j_call: TRBJ1-2; cdr3_length: 12; clone_size: .; d_call: .; cdr3_nt: TGTGCCAGCAGTCCGCAGGGCTATGGCTACACCTTC; cdr3_aa: CASSPQGYGYTF
v_call: TRBV7-9; j_call: TRBJ2-7; cdr3_length: 14; clone_size: .; d_call: TRBD1; cdr3_nt: TGTGCCAGCAGCCCCAGGACAGGTGTCTACGAGCAGTACTTC; cdr3_aa: CASSPRTGVYEQYF
v_call: TRBV7-9; j_call: TRBJ1-2; cdr3_length: 14; clone_size: .; d_call: .; cdr3_nt: TGTGCCAGCAGCTTAGGGCGGCAGAACTATGGCTACACCTTC; cdr3_aa: CASSLGRQNYGYTF
v_call: TRBV7-8; j_call: TRBJ2-7; cdr3_length: 13; clone_size: .; d_call: .; cdr3_nt: TGTGCCAGCAGCTCGGACGGAACCTACGAGCAGTACTTC; cdr3_aa: CASSSDGTYEQYF
v_call: TRBV6-4; j_call: TRBJ2-1; cdr3_length: 16; clone_size: .; d_call: .; cdr3_nt: TGTGCCAGCAGTGACTCTGGGGGGAGCTCCTACAATGAGCAGTTCTTC; cdr3_aa: CASSDSGGSSYNEQFF
v_call: TRBV19; j_call: TRBJ2-5; cdr3_length: 15; clone_size: .; d_call: TRBD1; cdr3_nt: TGTGCCAGTAGTACTCGGACAGGGAGCCAAGAGACCCAGTACTTC; cdr3_aa: CASSTRTGSQETQYF
v_call: TRBV2; j_call: TRBJ1-4; cdr3_length: 15; clone_size: .; d_call: .; cdr3_nt: TGTGCCAGCAGTGAATGGGGGCTTGCTAATGAAAAACTGTTTTTT; cdr3_aa: CASSEWGLANEKLFF
v_call: TRBV27; j_call: TRBJ2-7; cdr3_length: 14; clone_size: once; d_call: TRBD1; cdr3_nt: TGTGCCAGCAGACCCGGGACAGTAACCTACGAGCAGTACTTC; cdr3_aa: CASRPGTVTYEQYF
v_call: TRBV7-8; j_call: TRBJ2-1; cdr3_length: 15; clone_size: .; d_call: .; cdr3_nt: TGTGCCAGCAGCTCCCAAGCGAAGTCCTACAATGAGCAGTTCTTC; cdr3_aa: CASSSQAKSYNEQFF
v_call: TRBV10-3; j_call: TRBJ2-1; cdr3_length: 12; clone_size: once; d_call: .; cdr3_nt: TGTGCCATTAGTGACAGTTTCGATGAGCAGTTCTTC; cdr3_aa: CAISDSFDEQFF
v_call: TRBV4-1; j_call: TRBJ2-1; cdr3_length: 12; clone_size: once; d_call: .; cdr3_nt: TGCGCCAGCAGCCAAATGCCCACCCGGCAGTTCTTC; cdr3_aa: CASSQMPTRQFF
v_call: TRBV11-3; j_call: TRBJ1-1; cdr3_length: 13; clone_size: .; d_call: .; cdr3_nt: TGTGCCAGCAGCTTATCAGCCCAGGATGAAGCTTTCTTT; cdr3_aa: CASSLSAQDEAFF
v_call: TRBV25-1; j_call: TRBJ2-3; cdr3_length: 11; clone_size: once; d_call: .; cdr3_nt: TGTGCCAGCAGCGTAACTGATACGCAGTATTTT; cdr3_aa: CASSVTDTQYF
v_call: TRBV29-1; j_call: TRBJ1-1; cdr3_length: 13; clone_size: .; d_call: .; cdr3_nt: TGCAGCGGACAAGGTAGGGAGGGCACTGAAGCTTTCTTT; cdr3_aa: CSGQGREGTEAFF
v_call: TRBV7-2; j_call: TRBJ2-5; cdr3_length: 16; clone_size: .; d_call: TRBD2; cdr3_nt: TGTGCCAGCAGCACACCTAGCGGGGGGGCCGGGGAGACCCAGTACTTC; cdr3_aa: CASSTPSGGAGETQYF
v_call: TRBV27; j_call: TRBJ2-1; cdr3_length: 15; clone_size: .; d_call: TRBD1; cdr3_nt: TGTGCCAGCAGTTTCGGACAGGGGGCGCGTAATGAGCAGTTCTTC; cdr3_aa: CASSFGQGARNEQFF
v_call: TRBV4-2; j_call: TRBJ2-7; cdr3_length: 15; clone_size: .; d_call: TRBD2; cdr3_nt: TGTGCCAGCAGCCAAGGGACTAGCGGACGTTACGAGCAGTACTTC; cdr3_aa: CASSQGTSGRYEQYF
v_call: TRBV4-2; j_call: TRBJ1-2; cdr3_length: 14; clone_size: .; d_call: TRBD1; cdr3_nt: TGTGCCAGCAGCCAATACGGACAGGGCTATGGCTACACCTTC; cdr3_aa: CASSQYGQGYGYTF
v_call: TRBV15; j_call: TRBJ2-3; cdr3_length: 15; clone_size: .; d_call: TRBD1; cdr3_nt: TGTGCCACCAGCAGAGGGGACAGGGACACAGATACGCAGTATTTT; cdr3_aa: CATSRGDRDTDTQYF
v_call: TRBV3-1/TRBV3-2; j_call: TRBJ2-7; cdr3_length: 14; clone_size: .; d_call: .; cdr3_nt: TGTGCCAGCAGCCAAGATGCTCGCGGAAGCGAGCAGTACTTC; cdr3_aa: CASSQDARGSEQYF
v_call: TRBV12-5; j_call: TRBJ1-5; cdr3_length: 14; clone_size: .; d_call: .; cdr3_nt: TGTGCTAGTGTGGCGGGAGGAAGCAATCAGCCCCAGCATTTT; cdr3_aa: CASVAGGSNQPQHF
v_call: TRBV6-2/TRBV6-3; j_call: TRBJ1-1; cdr3_length: 15; clone_size: .; d_call: TRBD1; cdr3_nt: TGTGCCAGCAGTTACGCGACAGGGGTTGGGACTGAAGCTTTCTTT; cdr3_aa: CASSYATGVGTEAFF
v_call: TRBV5-5; j_call: TRBJ1-6; cdr3_length: 14; clone_size: .; d_call: .; cdr3_nt: TGTGCCAGCAGCTTGGCCCCCGTGAATTCACCCCTCCACTTT; cdr3_aa: CASSLAPVNSPLHF
v_call: TRBV10-2; j_call: TRBJ1-1; cdr3_length: 14; clone_size: .; d_call: .; cdr3_nt: TGCGCCAGCATGGTCGGGGGCTGGAACACTGAAGCTTTCTTT; cdr3_aa: CASMVGGWNTEAFF
v_call: TRBV3-1/TRBV3-2; j_call: TRBJ2-1; cdr3_length: 16; clone_size: once; d_call: .; cdr3_nt: TGTGCCAGCAGCCATAATCCGGGGGGCCGGAGAAATGAGCAGTTCTTC; cdr3_aa: CASSHNPGGRRNEQFF
v_call: TRBV20-1; j_call: TRBJ1-4; cdr3_length: 11; clone_size: once; d_call: .; cdr3_nt: TGCAGTGCTAGAGAGTATGAAAAACTGTTTTTT; cdr3_aa: CSAREYEKLFF
v_call: TRBV6-5; j_call: TRBJ1-2; cdr3_length: 11; clone_size: .; d_call: .; cdr3_nt: TGTGCCAGCGGGGGCAACTATGGCTACACCTTC; cdr3_aa: CASGGNYGYTF
v_call: TRBV4-3; j_call: TRBJ2-5; cdr3_length: 16; clone_size: .; d_call: .; cdr3_nt: TGCGCCAGCAGCCAAGAAATAACTAGGATGTTAGAGACCCAGTACTTC; cdr3_aa: CASSQEITRMLETQYF